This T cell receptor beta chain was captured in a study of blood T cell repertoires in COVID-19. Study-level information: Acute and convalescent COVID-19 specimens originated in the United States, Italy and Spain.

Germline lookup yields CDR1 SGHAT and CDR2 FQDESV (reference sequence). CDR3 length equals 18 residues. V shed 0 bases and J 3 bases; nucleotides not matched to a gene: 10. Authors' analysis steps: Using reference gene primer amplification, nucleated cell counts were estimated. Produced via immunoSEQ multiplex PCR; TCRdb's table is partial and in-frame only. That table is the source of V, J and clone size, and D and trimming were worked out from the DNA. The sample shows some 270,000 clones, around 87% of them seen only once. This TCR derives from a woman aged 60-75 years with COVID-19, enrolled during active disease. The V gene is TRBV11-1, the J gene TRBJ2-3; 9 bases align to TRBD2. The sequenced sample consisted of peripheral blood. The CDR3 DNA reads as TGTGCCAGCAGCTTAGCGGCGGGGGGGCCTTTCGAAACAGATACGCAGTATTTT. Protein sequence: CASSLAAGGPFETDTQYF.